The 27 T cell receptor beta chains below were found in one sample sequenced in a study of blood T cell repertoires in COVID-19. Produced via immunoSEQ multiplex PCR; TCRdb's table is partial and in-frame only. This table has some 99,000 clones, more than 80% appearing once. The sample comprised peripheral blood. Source of these receptors: a human donor in a cohort sampled during active COVID-19.

V usage is TRBV7-6 and J usage is TRBJ2-3; TRBD2 matches 10 bases. Losses at the gene ends were 6 bases for V and 1 base for J; bases not matched to a gene: 7. CDR1 SGHVS and CDR2 FNYEAQ come from the germline V gene. The CDR3 covers 16 residues. CDR3 residues: CASSERGGLRTDTQYF. The CDR3 nucleotides are TGTGCCAGCAGTGAGCGGGGGGGGTTGCGCACAGATACGCAGTATTTT.

The J gene is TRBJ2-2, the V gene TRBV5-1, with a possible D match to TRBD1 (6 bases). Germline V gene lookup returns CDR1 SGHRS and CDR2 YFSETQ. Trimming took 0 bases from V and 4 from J, leaving 13 bases between them. The CDR3 has 16 residues. The chain's CDR3 is CASSLARGSSTGELFF. CDR3 nucleotides: TGCGCCAGCAGCTTGGCCAGGGGCAGCAGCACCGGGGAGCTGTTTTTT.

This chain connects TRBV19 to TRBJ2-1; D unclear. The V end was cut by 8 bases, the J end by 10 bases, with 24 bases between. The CDR3 consists of 15 residues. Germline CDR1 reads LNHDA; CDR2 reads SQIVND (reference sequence). This chain's CDR3 is CASSRLPQGQREQFF. CDR3 nucleotide sequence: TGTGCCAGTTCCCGACTCCCCCAAGGTCAACGCGAGCAGTTCTTC.

This clone has just a few counts. V and J are TRBV9 and TRBJ1-5, with D unresolved. CDR1 and CDR2 (germline): SGDLS, YYNGEE. V shed 7 bases and J shed 9 bases, with 11 bases lying between them. The CDR3 consists of 11 residues. CDR3 bases: TGTGCCAGCTCTCGTCGAGGGCCCCAGCATTTT. Its translation is CASSRRGPQHF.

The V gene is TRBV10-1, the J gene TRBJ2-3; 14 bases align to TRBD2. The CDR3 extends over 18 amino acids. Trimming took 6 bases from V and 2 from J; bases not matched to a gene: 10. Germline lookup yields CDR1 WNHNN and CDR2 SYGVQD (reference sequence). Here the CDR3 reads CASRSMGTSGSHTDTQYF. In DNA, the CDR3 is TGCGCCAGCAGGAGCATGGGGACTAGCGGGAGCCACACAGATACGCAGTATTTT.

The chain is built from TRBV11-3 and TRBJ2-5, with TRBD1 identical over 8 bases. The germline CDR1 and CDR2 sequences are SGHNT and YENEEA. The CDR3 is made up of 14 amino acids. V lost 5 bases, J lost 5 bases, and 7 bases stayed unmatched. CDR3 amino acids: CASSPPTGEETQYF. The CDR3 DNA reads as TGTGCCAGCAGCCCTCCGACAGGGGAGGAGACCCAGTACTTC.

The CDR3 DNA is TGTGCCAGCAGTTTATTTCGGCTAGCGGGATCAAACAATGAGCAGTTCTTC. Translating gives CASSLFRLAGSNNEQFF. The chain uses TRBV27 and TRBJ2-1; 9 nucleotides line up with TRBD2. Germline assignment: CDR1 MNHEY and CDR2 SMNVEV (reference sequence). The V gene end was trimmed by 1 base and the J gene end by 5 bases; junction bases not matched to a gene: 9. The CDR3 consists of 17 residues.

J is TRBJ2-3 and V is TRBV6-2 or TRBV6-3; 11 bases are shared with TRBD2. The trim removed 5 bases at V and 1 base at J, leaving 14 bases unmatched. The germline V gene has CDR1 MNHEY and CDR2 SVGEGT. This CDR3 is built from 19 residues. CDR3 in DNA: TGTGCCAGCAGTCCCGCCCTTTCCGGGACTAGCGGTCGCACAGATACGCAGTATTTT. This gives the protein CASSPALSGTSGRTDTQYF.

The rearrangement links TRBV5-4 to TRBJ2-1, with D hard to call. CDR3 length equals 14 residues. V was clipped by 0 bases and J by 8 bases, with 12 bases between them. Germline V CDR1 and CDR2: SGHNT, YYREEE (reference sequence). The CDR3 bases are TGTGCCAGCAGCTTGGACACGGGTGCCGATGAGCAGTTCTTC. As protein: CASSLDTGADEQFF.

This clone has a single count. The V gene is TRBV7-6, the J gene TRBJ2-7; D is perhaps TRBD1 (6 bases). Germline V gives CDR1 SGHVS, CDR2 FNYEAQ. The CDR3 runs 20 residues. The V end lost 5 bases, the J end lost 3 bases, and 32 bases lay between the germline ends. CDR3 in DNA: TGTGCCAGCAGCCTACCTTCAGGGGATAGCGCCGCGGGTAACTACTACGAGCAGTACTTC. Its translation is CASSLPSGDSAAGNYYEQYF.

V gene TRBV9 combines with J gene TRBJ1-6, with a weak D call TRBD1 (5 bases). Germline values: CDR1 SGDLS, CDR2 YYNGEE. V gave up 3 bases and J gave up 9 bases, with 16 bases separating them. The CDR3 has 15 residues. The CDR3 coding sequence is TGTGCCAGCAGCGGCGGGACGGGCGGGGGTTCACCCCTCCACTTT. It encodes CASSGGTGGGSPLHF.

This chain uses TRBV19 with TRBJ2-3; 8 bases match TRBD1. Germline CDR1 is LNHDA and CDR2 is SQIVND (reference sequence). V lost 6 bases, J lost 4 bases, and 9 bases stayed unmatched. The CDR3 runs to 15 residues. The CDR3 DNA follows: TGTGCCAGTAGCCCTCAGGGGGCTTTCGCAGATACGCAGTATTTT. Translating gives CASSPQGAFADTQYF.

This clone turned up a few times. The germline gene is not matched at one end of the junction; a read error may be the cause. The chain is built from TRBV2 and TRBJ1-2; 8 bases fit TRBD1. Germline CDR1 reads SNHLY; CDR2 reads FYNNEI. The CDR3 contains 12 residues. CDR3 in amino acids: CASGDRGSGYTF. In DNA, the CDR3 is TGTGCCAGCGGTGACAGGGGTAGTGGCTACACCTTC.

In DNA, the CDR3 is TGTGCCAGCAGCTTAACCAGGGACAGGGATGATGGCTACACCTTC. This encodes CASSLTRDRDDGYTF. The genes are TRBV7-3 and TRBJ1-2, with 9 positions matching TRBD1. The CDR3 is 15 amino acids. In germline, CDR1 is SGHTA, CDR2 FQGTGA. After removal of 0 bases from V and 6 bases from J, the junction contained 5 bases not matched to a gene. The full variable domain, in which reference TRBV7-3 and TRBJ1-2 provide the parts outside the CDR3, is GAGVSQTPSNKVTEKGKYVELRCDPISGHTALYWYRQSLGQGPEFLIYFQGTGAADDSGLPNDRFFAVRPEGSVSTLKIQRTERGDSAVYLCASSLTRDRDDGYTFGSGTRLTVV.

This clone was seen only once. V usage is TRBV6-1 and J usage is TRBJ2-5; 11 bases line up with TRBD2. The junction had 3 bases not matched to a gene; V was cut back by 2 bases and J by 4 bases. The CDR3 spans 15 residues. Germline-derived CDR1 and CDR2 are MNHNS and SASEGT. The CDR3 is CASSELTSGGETQYF. For the CDR3, the DNA is TGTGCCAGCAGTGAACTAACTAGCGGGGGAGAGACCCAGTACTTC.

The chain carries TRBV7-9 and TRBJ2-5; D is ambiguous. Trimming pared 6 bases from V and 0 bases from J, leaving 11 bases between. This CDR3 is built from 14 residues. Germline V gene lookup returns CDR1 SEHNR and CDR2 FQNEAQ (reference sequence). In nucleotides, the CDR3 is TGTGCCAGCAGGGGCACGCCGTACCAAGAGACCCAGTACTTC. It encodes CASRGTPYQETQYF.

V gene TRBV6-5 combines with J gene TRBJ1-2, with D maybe TRBD1 (5 bases). The CDR3 is made up of 12 amino acids. V dropped 8 bases and J dropped 8 bases, with 15 bases sitting between them. Germline assignment: CDR1 MNHEY and CDR2 SVGAGI. The DNA of the CDR3 is TGTGCCAGCTCCCCAGGGCCGCTGGGCTACACCTTC. This codes for CASSPGPLGYTF.

The V call is TRBV28, the J call TRBJ2-3; 9 bases line up with TRBD2. The CDR3 consists of 15 residues. Germline CDR1 is MDHEN and CDR2 is SYDVKM. V lost 2 bases, J lost 2 bases, and 2 bases stayed unmatched. The DNA for the CDR3 is TGTGCCAGCAGTTTAGCGGGAGGGTCCACAGATACGCAGTATTTT. Translated: CASSLAGGSTDTQYF.

The chain links TRBV11-3 to TRBJ2-7; 10 bases line up with TRBD2. J lost 3 bases, V lost 0 bases, and 14 bases had no gene match. The CDR3 loop spans 19 amino acids. Per the germline V gene, CDR1 is SGHNT and CDR2 is YENEEA. CDR3 nucleotides: TGTGCCAGCAGCTTAGACCACGGACTAGCGGTAAGAACCATCTACGAGCAGTACTTC. The encoded protein is CASSLDHGLAVRTIYEQYF.

This clone was picked up one time. The chain carries TRBV6-5 and TRBJ2-7; weak D call: TRBD1 (5 bases). Germline V lookup: CDR1 MNHEY, CDR2 SVGAGI. Trimming removed 10 bases at V and 2 bases at J, with 18 bases between. The CDR3 runs 14 residues. The CDR3 here is CATQSNPGTYEQYF. The CDR3 bases are TGTGCCACGCAATCCAACCCAGGGACCTACGAGCAGTACTTC.

This clone showed up just once. The chain combines TRBV7-9 with TRBJ2-3; D perhaps matches TRBD1 (5 bases). Germline V gives CDR1 SEHNR, CDR2 FQNEAQ (reference sequence). Between the trimmed V and J ends, which lost 0 bases and 3 bases, there was a span of 19 bases. The CDR3 is 18 residues long. CDR3 protein: CASSLAQRFQGSTDTQYF. CDR3 DNA: TGTGCCAGCAGCTTAGCGCAGAGGTTTCAGGGATCTACAGATACGCAGTATTTT.

This clone came up once. The rearrangement links TRBV9 to TRBJ2-1; weak D call: TRBD1 (6 bases). With 4 bases removed from V and 2 bases from J, the gap between germline ends came to 13 bases. The germline V gene has CDR1 SGDLS and CDR2 YYNGEE. The CDR3 covers 15 residues. The DNA of the CDR3 is TGTGCCAGCAGCCTCCAGGGGAAAGCCTACAATGAGCAGTTCTTC. This encodes CASSLQGKAYNEQFF.

This chain joins TRBV12-5 and TRBJ1-2, with D possibly matching TRBD1 (6 bases). The CDR3 has 13 amino acids. The V gene lost 2 bases and the J gene lost 6 bases, with 10 bases spanning the gap. Germline V CDR1 and CDR2: LGHNT, FRNRAP. In nucleotides, the CDR3 is TGTGCTAGTGGTTTGACAGGGAGGGATGGCTACACCTTC. Translation: CASGLTGRDGYTF.

V and J are TRBV12-3 or TRBV12-4 and TRBJ1-2, with D perhaps matching TRBD1 (5 bases). Trimming took 5 bases from V and 3 from J, leaving 10 bases between them. The CDR3 has 13 amino acids. CDR3 amino acids: CASSPDSDYGYTF. The DNA of the CDR3 is TGTGCCAGCAGTCCCGACAGCGACTATGGCTACACCTTC.

The rearrangement uses TRBV7-9 and TRBJ1-2; TRBD1 matches at 9 bases. Per the germline V gene, CDR1 is SEHNR and CDR2 is FQNEAQ (reference sequence). The CDR3 has 17 residues. Trimming took 5 bases from V and 7 from J; bases not matched to a gene: 17. CDR3 coding DNA: TGTGCCAGCAGCCTCACAGGGGGCGGACGGATTAGAGGTGGCTACACCTTC. It yields the protein CASSLTGGGRIRGGYTF.

This clone came up a few times. The V gene is TRBV4-2, the J gene TRBJ2-5; 13 nucleotides agree with TRBD2. This CDR3 contains 14 residues. V gave up 4 bases and J gave up 5 bases; unmatched junction bases: 1. Germline V gene lookup returns CDR1 LGHNA and CDR2 YNFKEQ. CDR3 region: CASSPLAGGETQYF. DNA of the CDR3: TGTGCCAGCAGCCCACTAGCGGGAGGGGAGACCCAGTACTTC.

The chain links TRBV11-3 to TRBJ2-3; D might be TRBD2 (5 bases). This CDR3 region has 14 residues. CDR1 is SGHNT, CDR2 YENEEA, per germline. Deletions cut 1 base from V and 4 bases from J, with 9 bases between. CDR3 loop: CASSLGTHADTQYF. The CDR3 DNA is TGTGCCAGCAGCTTAGGGACTCACGCAGATACGCAGTATTTT.